These T cell receptor beta chains were read from a single sample in a study of Graves' ophthalmopathy and Graves' hyperthyroidism. TCRdb re-called the multiplex PCR reads through MiXCR, storing one row per CDR3 protein. The sample records about 400,000 distinct CDR3 sequences, 15% to 20% being singletons. The sequenced material came from peripheral blood. The receptor source for this set is a young woman with Graves' ophthalmopathy. Both conserved end residues are part of each CDR3. The D gene is left open where the match is weak. Clone sizes are given selectively: once, few, many, or a class where the clone is expanded.

d_gene	j_gene	abundance	v_gene	CDR3nt	CDR3aa
TRBD2	TRBJ2-5	-	TRBV11-3	TGTGCCAGCAGCTTATATGGGAGGGGTGAGACCCAGTACTTC	CASSLYGRGETQYF
-	TRBJ1-5	many	TRBV6-2/TRBV6-3	TGTGCCAGCAGCCCGAGTGAAGTGCAGCCCCAGCATTTT	CASSPSEVQPQHF
TRBD2	TRBJ2-5	many	TRBV6-2/TRBV6-3	TGTGCCAGCAGCTCCGGGACTAGCGGGATGGAGAAGACCCAGTACTTC	CASSSGTSGMEKTQYF
-	TRBJ2-6	many	TRBV12-3/TRBV12-4	TGTGCCAGCAGCAGCTCTGGGGCCAACGTCCTGACTTTC	CASSSSGANVLTF
TRBD2	TRBJ2-7	many	TRBV11-3	TGTGCCAGCAGCACTCCCCCGGGGGGACTGGGCTACGAGCAGTACTTC	CASSTPPGGLGYEQYF
-	TRBJ2-7	many	TRBV27	TGTGCCAGCAGAAGCCTCGACTACGAGCAGTACTTC	CASRSLDYEQYF
TRBD1	TRBJ1-5	many	TRBV6-1	TGTGCCAGCGGAACAGGGGGCGCGTTTCAGCCCCAGCATTTT	CASGTGGAFQPQHF
-	TRBJ2-6	many	TRBV30	TGTGCCTGGAGTGGGGCAGTCCCTGGGGCCAACGTCCTGACTTTC	CAWSGAVPGANVLTF
TRBD1	TRBJ1-2	-	TRBV6-1	TGTGCCAGCACCAGGGACAGGGGGGGCTATGGCTACACCTTC	CASTRDRGGYGYTF
TRBD1	TRBJ1-5	many	TRBV29-1	TGCAGGGAAAGACAGGGGGCCCGACAGCCCCAGCATTTT	CRERQGARQPQHF
TRBD1	TRBJ2-7	many	TRBV28	TGTGCCAGCAGTCGCAGGGGGTCTAAAGCCTACGAGCAGTACTTC	CASSRRGSKAYEQYF
TRBD1	TRBJ2-7	many	TRBV5-1	TGCGCCAGCAGCTCCTTGGGACAGGGGCCCTACGAGCAGTACTTC	CASSSLGQGPYEQYF
-	TRBJ2-5	many	TRBV6-5	TGTGCCAGCAGTTCTCCGGGCCAAGAGACCCAGTACTTC	CASSSPGQETQYF
-	TRBJ1-3	many	TRBV7-2	TGTGCCAGCAGCCCTCCCACTGGAAACACCATATATTTT	CASSPPTGNTIYF
-	TRBJ1-2	-	TRBV19	TGTGCCAGTAAAGGGGTCGGCTACACCTTC	CASKGVGYTF
TRBD1	TRBJ1-1	-	TRBV11-2	TGTGCCAGCAGCTTAGCAGGGACAGGGAGGCAAGCTTTCTTT	CASSLAGTGRQAFF
TRBD2	TRBJ2-7	few	TRBV6-2/TRBV6-3	TGTGCCAGCAAGAGCGGGAGGTTGTACGAGCAGTACTTC	CASKSGRLYEQYF
-	TRBJ2-7	few	TRBV5-1	TGCGCCAGCAGCTTGGCGGCGATCACAGAGGAGCAGTACTTC	CASSLAAITEEQYF
-	TRBJ1-2	many	TRBV5-1	TGCGCCAGCACAAGGACAGCTAGCTATGGCTACACCTTC	CASTRTASYGYTF
TRBD1	TRBJ1-1	many	TRBV6-2/TRBV6-3	TGTGCCAGCAGTTACTCGACAGGGTGGTATACTGAAGCTTTCTTT	CASSYSTGWYTEAFF
-	TRBJ1-1	many	TRBV30	TGTGCCTGGAGTGTATGGAATTGGTTACTTATGTCAGGGGATGACACTGAAGCTTTCTTT	CAWSVWNWLLMSGDDTEAFF
TRBD1	TRBJ1-1	many	TRBV19	TGTGCCAGTAGTATAGGAGACAGGGAAACTGAAGCTTTCTTT	CASSIGDRETEAFF
TRBD1	TRBJ1-1	many	TRBV6-5	TGTGCCAGCAGTACCCGGACAGGGGCGAGGGGCACTGAAGCTTTCTTT	CASSTRTGARGTEAFF
-	TRBJ1-2	many	TRBV4-2	TGTGCCAGCAGCCAAGAGGGGGGGTCTGGGCTCTATGGCTACACCTTC	CASSQEGGSGLYGYTF
-	TRBJ1-6	many	TRBV5-5	TGTGCCAGCAGTCCCAACAGGTGGGGAGGAGGATCACCCCTCCACTTT	CASSPNRWGGGSPLHF
-	TRBJ2-5	many	TRBV15	TGTGCCACCAGCAGAGATCCCCTACGCCAAGAGACCCAGTACTTC	CATSRDPLRQETQYF
-	TRBJ1-5	many	TRBV25-1	TGTGCCAGCAGGGGAGGAGGCGGACAGCCCCAGCATTTT	CASRGGGGQPQHF
-	TRBJ1-1	many	TRBV6-1	TGTGCCAGCGGTGGACAGCGGGGCACTGAAGCTTTCTTT	CASGGQRGTEAFF
-	TRBJ1-2	many	TRBV6-5	TGTGCCAGCAGTTACAAGAAGAGTTATGGCTACACCTTC	CASSYKKSYGYTF
-	TRBJ1-2	many	TRBV6-2/TRBV6-3	TGTGCCAGTTCGGGACCGCCTAACTATGGCTACACCTTC	CASSGPPNYGYTF
-	TRBJ1-5	many	TRBV6-2/TRBV6-3	TGTGCCAGCAGTAGGACAAACTTTAATCAGCCCCAGCATTTT	CASSRTNFNQPQHF
TRBD1	TRBJ2-5	few	TRBV18	TGTGCCAGCTCACCACGGATGGACAGGGCATTCCAAGAGACCCAGTACTTC	CASSPRMDRAFQETQYF
TRBD1	TRBJ2-7	-	TRBV3-1	TGTGCCAGCAGCCAAGATTTGTGGATGACAGGGGGCTACGAGCAGTACTTC	CASSQDLWMTGGYEQYF
-	TRBJ2-7	-	TRBV15	TGTGCCACCAGTCGCCACCTGGGGTCCTACGAGCAGTACTTC	CATSRHLGSYEQYF
TRBD2	TRBJ2-7	many	TRBV30	TGTGCCTGGAGTCTGACTAGCGGGGGGTTCGAGCAGTACTTC	CAWSLTSGGFEQYF
-	TRBJ1-5	-	TRBV18	TGTGCCAGCTCACCGCCGGGGGAGGGGAATCAGCCCCAGCATTTT	CASSPPGEGNQPQHF
TRBD2	TRBJ2-2	-	TRBV7-8	TGTGCCAGCAGCCCTTGGCAGCGGGACTTGACAACCGGGGAGCTGTTTTTT	CASSPWQRDLTTGELFF
-	TRBJ2-7	many	TRBV12-3/TRBV12-4	TGTGCCAGCAGTTTAGTCCGTAGGGTATCCTACGAGCAGTACTTC	CASSLVRRVSYEQYF
-	TRBJ1-1	-	TRBV28	TGTGCCAGCAGGACTACAGGGACCAACACTGAAGCTTTCTTT	CASRTTGTNTEAFF
-	TRBJ2-5	many	TRBV28	TGTGCCAGCAGTTTATTAGGTTTTTGGGCCCAGTACTTC	CASSLLGFWAQYF
TRBD2	TRBJ2-5	many	TRBV20-1	TGCAGTGCTAGGACGGGACTAGCGTTGGAGACCCAGTACTTC	CSARTGLALETQYF
-	TRBJ1-3	many	TRBV7-8	TGTGCCAGCAGCGTCCAGGGAAGCCCTGGAAACACCATATATTTT	CASSVQGSPGNTIYF
-	TRBJ2-5	many	TRBV15	TGTGCCACCAGCAGAGTTCAGGGAAGCAGGGAGACCCAGTACTTC	CATSRVQGSRETQYF
-	TRBJ1-1	-	TRBV2	TGTGCCAGCATCAGAGACACGAACACTGAAGCTTTCTTT	CASIRDTNTEAFF
-	TRBJ2-5	many	TRBV6-5	TGTGCCAGCAGTTACTCGACAGCCGCCCCGGGGTTGTACTTC	CASSYSTAAPGLYF
-	TRBJ1-1	-	TRBV12-3/TRBV12-4	TGTGCCAGCAGTCCAACCCATGGGAACACTGAAGCTTTCTTT	CASSPTHGNTEAFF
TRBD2	TRBJ2-4	few	TRBV11-2	TGTGCCAGCAGCTCTCTGAGAGGTAGCGGGATAGTAAAAAACATTCAGTACTTC	CASSSLRGSGIVKNIQYF
TRBD1	TRBJ1-6	many	TRBV27	TGTGCCAGCAGGCAGACAGGGGGCAATTCACCCCTCCACTTT	CASRQTGGNSPLHF
-	TRBJ2-5	many	TRBV4-1	TGCGCCAGCAGCCAAGCCGGGACCCTAAGGGAGACCCAGTACTTC	CASSQAGTLRETQYF